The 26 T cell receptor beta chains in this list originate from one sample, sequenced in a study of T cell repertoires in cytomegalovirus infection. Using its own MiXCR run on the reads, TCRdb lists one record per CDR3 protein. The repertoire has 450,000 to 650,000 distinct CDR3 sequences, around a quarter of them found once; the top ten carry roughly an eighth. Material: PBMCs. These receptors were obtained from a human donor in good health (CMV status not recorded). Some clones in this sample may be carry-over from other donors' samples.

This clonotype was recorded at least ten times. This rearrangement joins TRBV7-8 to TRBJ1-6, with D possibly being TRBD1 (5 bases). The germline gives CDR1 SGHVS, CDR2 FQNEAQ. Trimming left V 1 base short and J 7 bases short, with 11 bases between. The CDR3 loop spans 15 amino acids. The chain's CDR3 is CASSLDGRGNSPLHF. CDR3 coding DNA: TGTGCCAGCAGCTTAGATGGGAGGGGAAATTCACCCCTCCACTTT.

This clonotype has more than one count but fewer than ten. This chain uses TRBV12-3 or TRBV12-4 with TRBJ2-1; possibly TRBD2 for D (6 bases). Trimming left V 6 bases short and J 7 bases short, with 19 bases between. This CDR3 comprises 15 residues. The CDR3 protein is CASSYVAGLSNEQFF. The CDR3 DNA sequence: TGTGCCAGCAGCTACGTCGCGGGGCTCTCGAATGAGCAGTTCTTC.

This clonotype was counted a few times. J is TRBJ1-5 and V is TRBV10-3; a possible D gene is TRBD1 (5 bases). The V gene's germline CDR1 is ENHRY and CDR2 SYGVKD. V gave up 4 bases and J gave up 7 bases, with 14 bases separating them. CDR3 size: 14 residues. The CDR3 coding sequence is TGTGCCATCAGTGCGGGGCAGGGCCCCCAGCCCCAGCATTTT. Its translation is CAISAGQGPQPQHF.

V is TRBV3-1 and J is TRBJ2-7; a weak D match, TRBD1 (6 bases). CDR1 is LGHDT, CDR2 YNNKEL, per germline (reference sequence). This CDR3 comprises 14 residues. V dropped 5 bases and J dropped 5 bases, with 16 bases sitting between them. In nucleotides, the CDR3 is TGTGCCAGCAGCTCAGCCCCACAGGGTGACGAGCAGTACTTC. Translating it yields CASSSAPQGDEQYF.

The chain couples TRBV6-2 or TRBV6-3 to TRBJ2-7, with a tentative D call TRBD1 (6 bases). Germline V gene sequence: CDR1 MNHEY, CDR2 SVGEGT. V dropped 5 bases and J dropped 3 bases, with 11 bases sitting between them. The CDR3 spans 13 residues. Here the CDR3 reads CASSPQGNYEQYV. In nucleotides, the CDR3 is TGTGCCAGCAGTCCCCAGGGGAACTACGAGCAGTACGTC.

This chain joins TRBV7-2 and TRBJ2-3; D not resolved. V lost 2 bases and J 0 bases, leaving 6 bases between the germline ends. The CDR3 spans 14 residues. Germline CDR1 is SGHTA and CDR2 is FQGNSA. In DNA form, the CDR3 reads TGTGCCAGCAGCTTACGTCCAAGCACAGATACGCAGTATTTT. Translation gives CASSLRPSTDTQYF.

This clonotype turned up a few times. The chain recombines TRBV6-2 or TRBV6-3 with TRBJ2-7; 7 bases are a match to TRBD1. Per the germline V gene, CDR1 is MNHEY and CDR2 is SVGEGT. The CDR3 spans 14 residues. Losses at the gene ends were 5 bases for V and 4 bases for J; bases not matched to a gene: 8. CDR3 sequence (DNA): TGTGCCAGCAGTGAGTTGGGGACAGCTTACGAGCAGTACTTC. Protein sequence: CASSELGTAYEQYF.

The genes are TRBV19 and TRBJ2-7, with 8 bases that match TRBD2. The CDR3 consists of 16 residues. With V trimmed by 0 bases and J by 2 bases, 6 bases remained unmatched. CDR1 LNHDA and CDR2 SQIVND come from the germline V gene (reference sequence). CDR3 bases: TGTGCCAGTAGTATAGAAAGTAGCGGGAATGCCTACGAGCAGTACTTC. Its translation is CASSIESSGNAYEQYF.

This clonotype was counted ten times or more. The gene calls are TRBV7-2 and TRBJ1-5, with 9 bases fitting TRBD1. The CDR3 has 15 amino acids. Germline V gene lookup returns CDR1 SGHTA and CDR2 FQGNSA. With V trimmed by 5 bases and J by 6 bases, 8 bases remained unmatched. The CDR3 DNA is TGTGCCAGCAGCCTACAGGGGGCGCCGGGTCAGCCCCAGCATTTT. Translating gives CASSLQGAPGQPQHF.

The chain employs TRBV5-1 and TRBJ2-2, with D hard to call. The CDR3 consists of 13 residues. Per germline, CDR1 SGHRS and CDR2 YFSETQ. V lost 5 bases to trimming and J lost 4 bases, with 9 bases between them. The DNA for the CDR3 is TGCGCCAGCAGGGTGGAGTCCACCGGGGAGCTGTTTTTT. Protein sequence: CASRVESTGELFF.

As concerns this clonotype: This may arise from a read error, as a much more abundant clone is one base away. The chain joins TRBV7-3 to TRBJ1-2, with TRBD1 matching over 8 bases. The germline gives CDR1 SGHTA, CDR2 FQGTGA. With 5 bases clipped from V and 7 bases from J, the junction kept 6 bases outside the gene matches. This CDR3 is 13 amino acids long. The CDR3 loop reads CASSPSGGGGYTF. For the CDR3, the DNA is TGTGCCAGCAGCCCGTCAGGGGGCGGTGGCTACACCTTC.

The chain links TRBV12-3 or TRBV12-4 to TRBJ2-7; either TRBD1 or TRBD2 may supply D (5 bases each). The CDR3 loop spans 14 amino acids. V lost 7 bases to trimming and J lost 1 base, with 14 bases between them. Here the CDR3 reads CASTSRDASYEQYF. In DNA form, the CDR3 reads TGTGCCAGCACCTCCCGGGACGCTTCCTACGAGCAGTACTTC.

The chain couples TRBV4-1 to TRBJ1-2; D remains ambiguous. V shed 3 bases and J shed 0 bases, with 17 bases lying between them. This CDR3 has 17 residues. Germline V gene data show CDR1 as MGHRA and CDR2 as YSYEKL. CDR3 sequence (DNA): TGCGCCAGCAGCCAGACGCTTCAGGAGTTAGCTAACTATGGCTACACCTTC. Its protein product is CASSQTLQELANYGYTF.

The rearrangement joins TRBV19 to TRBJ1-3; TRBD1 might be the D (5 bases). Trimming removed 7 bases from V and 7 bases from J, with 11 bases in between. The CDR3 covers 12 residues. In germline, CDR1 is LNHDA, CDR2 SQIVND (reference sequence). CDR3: CASNGAVNTIYF. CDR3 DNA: TGTGCCAGTAACGGGGCGGTGAACACCATATATTTT.

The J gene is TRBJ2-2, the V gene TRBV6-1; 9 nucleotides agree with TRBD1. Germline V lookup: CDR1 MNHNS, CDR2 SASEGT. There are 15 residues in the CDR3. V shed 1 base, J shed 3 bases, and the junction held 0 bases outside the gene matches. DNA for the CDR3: TGTGCCAGCAGTGAAGGGACAGGGGACACCGGGGAGCTGTTTTTT. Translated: CASSEGTGDTGELFF.

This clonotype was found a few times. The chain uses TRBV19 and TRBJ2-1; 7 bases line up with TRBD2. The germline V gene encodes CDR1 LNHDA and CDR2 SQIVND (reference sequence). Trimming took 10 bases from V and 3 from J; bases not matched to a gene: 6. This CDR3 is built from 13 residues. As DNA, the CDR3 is TGTGCCACCGTAGAGCGGGACTACAATGAGCAGTTCTTC. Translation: CATVERDYNEQFF.

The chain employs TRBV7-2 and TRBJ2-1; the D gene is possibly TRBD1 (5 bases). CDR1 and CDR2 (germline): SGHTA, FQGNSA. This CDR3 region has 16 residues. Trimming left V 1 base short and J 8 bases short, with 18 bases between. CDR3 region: CASSLVGQGRGDEQFF. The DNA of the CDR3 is TGTGCCAGCAGCTTAGTTGGGCAGGGCCGTGGCGATGAGCAGTTCTTC.

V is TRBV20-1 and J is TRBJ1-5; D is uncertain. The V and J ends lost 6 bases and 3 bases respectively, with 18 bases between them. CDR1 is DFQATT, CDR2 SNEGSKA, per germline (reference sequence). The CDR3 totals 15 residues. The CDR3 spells CSAPDPGRINQPQHF. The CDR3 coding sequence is TGCAGTGCCCCGGACCCAGGTCGCATCAATCAGCCCCAGCATTTT.

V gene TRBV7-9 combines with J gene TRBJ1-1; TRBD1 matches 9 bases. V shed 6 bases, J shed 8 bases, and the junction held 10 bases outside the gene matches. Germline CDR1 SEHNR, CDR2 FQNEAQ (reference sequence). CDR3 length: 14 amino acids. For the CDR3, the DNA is TGTGCCAGCAGGGAAGGGACAGGGATGCCGGAAGCTTTCTTT. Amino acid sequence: CASREGTGMPEAFF.

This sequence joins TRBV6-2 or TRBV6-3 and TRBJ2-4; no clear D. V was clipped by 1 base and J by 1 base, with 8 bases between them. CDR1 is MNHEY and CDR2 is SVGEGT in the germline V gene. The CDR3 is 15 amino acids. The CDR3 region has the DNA TGTGCCAGCAGTTACTTTGGTGAGGCCAAAAACATTCAGTACTTC. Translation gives CASSYFGEAKNIQYF.

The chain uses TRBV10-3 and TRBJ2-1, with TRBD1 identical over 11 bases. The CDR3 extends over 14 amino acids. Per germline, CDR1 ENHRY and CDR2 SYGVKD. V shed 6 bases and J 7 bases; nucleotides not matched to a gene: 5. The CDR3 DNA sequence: TGTGCCATCAGGCCGGGACAGGGGGTTAATGAGCAGTTCTTC. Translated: CAIRPGQGVNEQFF.

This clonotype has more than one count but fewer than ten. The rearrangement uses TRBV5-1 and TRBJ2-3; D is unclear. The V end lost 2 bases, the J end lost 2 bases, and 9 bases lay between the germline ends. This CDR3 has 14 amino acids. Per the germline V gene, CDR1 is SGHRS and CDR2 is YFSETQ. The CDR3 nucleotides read TGCGCCAGCAGCTTCGTACAGCACACAGATACGCAGTATTTT. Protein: CASSFVQHTDTQYF.

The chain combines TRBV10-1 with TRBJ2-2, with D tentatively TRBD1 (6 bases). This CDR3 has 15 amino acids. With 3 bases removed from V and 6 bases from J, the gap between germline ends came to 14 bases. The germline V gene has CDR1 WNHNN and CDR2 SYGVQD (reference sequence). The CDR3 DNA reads TGCGCCAGCAGTGACGGGACATGGGGCTCCGGGGAGCTGTTTTTT. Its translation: CASSDGTWGSGELFF.

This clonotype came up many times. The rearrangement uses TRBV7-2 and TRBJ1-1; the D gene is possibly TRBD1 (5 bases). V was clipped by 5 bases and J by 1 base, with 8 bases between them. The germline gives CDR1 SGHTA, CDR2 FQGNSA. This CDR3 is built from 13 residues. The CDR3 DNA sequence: TGTGCCAGCAGCACACAGGAGAACACTGAAGCTTTCTTT. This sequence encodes CASSTQENTEAFF.

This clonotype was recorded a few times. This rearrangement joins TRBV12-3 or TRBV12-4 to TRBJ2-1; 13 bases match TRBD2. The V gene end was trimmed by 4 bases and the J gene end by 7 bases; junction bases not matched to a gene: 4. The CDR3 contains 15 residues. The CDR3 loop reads CASSWGTSGNNEQFF. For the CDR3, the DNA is TGTGCCAGCAGTTGGGGGACTAGCGGGAATAATGAGCAGTTCTTC.

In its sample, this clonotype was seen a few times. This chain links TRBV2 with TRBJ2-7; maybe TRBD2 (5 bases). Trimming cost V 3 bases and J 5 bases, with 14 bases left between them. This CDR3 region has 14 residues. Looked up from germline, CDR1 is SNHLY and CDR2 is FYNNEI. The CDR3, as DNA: TGTGCCAGCAGTGAGATGGCGGGTATCGACGAGCAGTACTTC. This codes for CASSEMAGIDEQYF.